This T cell receptor (beta chain) was captured in a study of spatial heterogeneity in lung cancer. Study in general: An average of more than ten raw reads was observed per unique TCR and UMI combination. General study findings and limits: Among blood samples, ubiquitous expanded tumor TCRs appeared more at resection than at follow-up.

Specified time point: sample taken at primary tumor resection. Unsorted tumor, nontumor lung tissue or cryopreserved PBMC supplied the whole RNA. A total of under 80 untreated early-stage non-small cell lung cancer patients served as donors. There are 14 residues in the CDR3. Germline lookup yields CDR1 SGDLS and CDR2 YYNGEE. Trimming pared 4 bases from V and 11 bases from J, leaving 19 bases between. This clonotype was detected many times. Its antigen is currently unknown. A distinct unique molecular identifier was carried by each TCR cDNA molecule. TCRdb reprocessed the 5' RACE reads via MiXCR and lists one record per CDR3 protein. This sample has some 70,000 distinct CDR3 sequences, with 13% found just once.

The TCR sequence derives from a male donor with early-stage non-small cell lung cancer. Specimen: PBMCs, collected at surgery. This chain joins TRBV9 and TRBJ2-1; D gene ambiguous. CDR3 in DNA: TGTGCCAGCAGCCTACCTTCCCCCGGAAATAAGCAGTTCTTC. It codes for CASSLPSPGNKQFF.